These 14 T cell receptor beta chains were all obtained from the same sample, sequenced in a study of blood T cell repertoires in COVID-19. Repertoires were generated with immunoSEQ multiplex PCR, while TCRdb's copy carries only in-frame clones and drops some. The table has 120,000 or so clones, about 88% seen once. Sequences were obtained from peripheral blood. The receptors derive from a woman at least 80 years old with acute or convalescent COVID-19.

The chain links TRBV5-1 to TRBJ1-1; D ambiguous. There are 15 residues in the CDR3. V was cut by 2 bases and J by 1 base, with 12 bases left in between. CDR1 is SGHRS, CDR2 YFSETQ, per germline. CDR3 amino acids: CASSFQPGSNTEAFF. The DNA for the CDR3 is TGCGCCAGCAGCTTCCAGCCGGGTTCGAACACTGAAGCTTTCTTT.

The V and J genes are TRBV2 and TRBJ2-7, with D perhaps TRBD2 (6 bases). The CDR3 totals 15 residues. V lost 1 base, J lost 3 bases, and 13 bases lay in between. CDR1 is SNHLY and CDR2 is FYNNEI in the germline V gene. The CDR3 sequence is CASSEGRAGGYEQYF. The CDR3 nucleotides read TGTGCCAGCAGTGAAGGGAGGGCCGGGGGCTACGAGCAGTACTTC.

The J gene is TRBJ2-5, the V gene TRBV5-6, with D tentatively TRBD1 (5 bases). Per germline, CDR1 SGHDT and CDR2 YYEEEE. Trimming removed 0 bases at V and 2 bases at J, with 14 bases between. The CDR3 consists of 16 residues. The CDR3 sequence is CASSLVSRQGQETQYF. The CDR3 coding sequence is TGTGCCAGCAGCTTGGTTAGTAGGCAGGGACAAGAGACCCAGTACTTC.

The rearrangement links TRBV28 to TRBJ1-5; tentatively, D is TRBD1 (5 bases). Germline assignment: CDR1 MDHEN and CDR2 SYDVKM. This CDR3 has 15 residues. V gave up 6 bases and J gave up 7 bases, with 19 bases separating them. CDR3 sequence reads: CASRRRGGVGQPQHF. Written as DNA, the CDR3 is TGTGCCAGCAGACGAAGGGGCGGTGTAGGGCAGCCCCAGCATTTT.

DNA of the CDR3: TGCGCCAGCAGCTTCGGGACTAACGGCGGGGGCTACACCTTC. The encoded protein is CASSFGTNGGGYTF. The V call is TRBV4-1, the J call TRBJ1-2; D may be TRBD1 (5 bases). This CDR3 is 14 amino acids long. The germline gives CDR1 MGHRA, CDR2 YSYEKL. V gave up 5 bases and J gave up 8 bases, with 18 bases separating them.

This clone was detected only a few times. The rearrangement joins TRBV6-1 to TRBJ2-2; TRBD1 matches at 10 bases. V trimming: 2 bases; J trimming: 7 bases; junction bases outside the gene matches: 7. The CDR3 consists of 16 residues. CDR1 and CDR2 (germline): MNHNS, SASEGT. In nucleotides, the CDR3 is TGTGCCAGCAGTGAATTAAGGACAGGGGGAGGCGGGGAGCTGTTTTTT. As protein: CASSELRTGGGGELFF.

This rearrangement joins TRBV7-9 to TRBJ2-7, with 10 bases lining up with TRBD1. Germline V lookup: CDR1 SEHNR, CDR2 FQNEAQ (reference sequence). The V and J ends lost 5 bases and 2 bases, in that order; junction bases with no gene match: 6. This CDR3 is built from 15 residues. CDR3 region: CASSLWDRGPYEQYF. As DNA, the CDR3 is TGTGCCAGCAGCCTTTGGGACAGGGGTCCCTACGAGCAGTACTTC.

The chain links TRBV21-1 to TRBJ1-3; the table's D call, TRBD1, was not checked against the DNA. TRBV21-1 is assigned pseudogene status. This CDR3 contains 17 residues. The CDR3 protein is CASSKSYGRHSGNTIYF. The CDR3 coding sequence is TGTGCCAGCAGCAAAAGTTATGGCAGGCACTCTGGAAACACCATATATTTT.

The CDR3 reads CASSFRGSEQFF. For the CDR3, the DNA is TGCGCCAGCAGCTTCAGGGGTAGTGAGCAGTTCTTC. This chain uses TRBV5-1 with TRBJ2-1, with D maybe TRBD1 (6 bases). Trimming took 2 bases from V and 9 from J, leaving 9 bases between them. Germline V gives CDR1 SGHRS, CDR2 YFSETQ. The CDR3 spans 12 residues.

This clone was counted a single time. V gene TRBV3-1 (or the pseudogene TRBV3-2) combines with J gene TRBJ2-5, with 12 bases that match TRBD2. The V gene end was trimmed by 1 base and the J gene end by 5 bases; junction bases not matched to a gene: 11. CDR3 length equals 18 residues. Germline-derived CDR1 and CDR2 are LGHDT and YNNKEL (reference sequence). The CDR3 DNA is TGTGCCAGCAGCCAAGTTTTGGCTAGCGGGGGGGCCAGGGAGACCCAGTACTTC. It yields the protein CASSQVLASGGARETQYF.

V usage is TRBV19 and J usage is TRBJ2-3; weak D call: TRBD2 (6 bases). Germline loops: CDR1 LNHDA, CDR2 SQIVND (reference sequence). The ends were cut back, 5 bases at V and 0 bases at J, with 24 bases in the middle. The CDR3 is 19 amino acids. The DNA for the CDR3 is TGTGCCAGTAGTCGTGTGTTTAGCGGTTCGAACCCTAGCACAGATACGCAGTATTTT. It is translated as CASSRVFSGSNPSTDTQYF.

Remarks on this clone: Other DNA sequences in the same sample also yield this CDR3. The chain employs TRBV6-5 and TRBJ1-2; D might be TRBD1 (5 bases). Germline V gene data show CDR1 as MNHEY and CDR2 as SVGAGI. The V end was cut by 5 bases, the J end by 4 bases, with 11 bases between. This CDR3 is 13 amino acids long. The CDR3 coding sequence is TGTGCCAGCAGTCCCGACAGAATCTATGGCTACACCTTC. This encodes CASSPDRIYGYTF.

This clone was seen a few times. The J gene is TRBJ1-1, the V gene TRBV6-2 or TRBV6-3; TRBD1 matches at 9 bases. The V gene's germline CDR1 is MNHEY and CDR2 SVGEGT. V lost 6 bases to trimming and J lost 3 bases; unmatched junction nucleotides: 5. This CDR3 has 14 amino acids. The CDR3 coding sequence is TGTGCCAGCAGCCCAGACAGGGGGTACACTGAAGCTTTCTTT. Translated: CASSPDRGYTEAFF.

The V gene is TRBV4-3, the J gene TRBJ2-4; 7 positions match TRBD2. The germline gives CDR1 LGHNA, CDR2 YSLEER. V gave up 4 bases and J gave up 7 bases; unmatched junction bases: 10. This CDR3 is 15 amino acids long. CDR3 DNA: TGCGCCAGCAGCCTAAGTGCGGGGGAGAAGAACATTCAGTACTTC. It specifies CASSLSAGEKNIQYF.